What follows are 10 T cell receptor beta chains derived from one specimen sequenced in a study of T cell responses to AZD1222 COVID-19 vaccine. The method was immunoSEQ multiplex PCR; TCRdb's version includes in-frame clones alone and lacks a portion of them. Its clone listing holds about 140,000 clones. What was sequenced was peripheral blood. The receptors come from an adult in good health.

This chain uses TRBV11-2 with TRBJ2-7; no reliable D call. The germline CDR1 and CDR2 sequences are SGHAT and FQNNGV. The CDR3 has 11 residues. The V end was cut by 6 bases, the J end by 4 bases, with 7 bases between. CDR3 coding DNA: TGTGCCAGCAGGAGTGGATACGAGCAGTACTTC. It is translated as CASRSGYEQYF.

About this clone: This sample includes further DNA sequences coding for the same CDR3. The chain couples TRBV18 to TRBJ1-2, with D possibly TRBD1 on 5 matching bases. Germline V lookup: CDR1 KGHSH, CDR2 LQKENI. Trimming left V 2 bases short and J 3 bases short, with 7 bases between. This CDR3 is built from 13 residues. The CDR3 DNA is TGTGCCAGCTCACCAGGGGGAGACTATGGCTACACCTTC. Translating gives CASSPGGDYGYTF.

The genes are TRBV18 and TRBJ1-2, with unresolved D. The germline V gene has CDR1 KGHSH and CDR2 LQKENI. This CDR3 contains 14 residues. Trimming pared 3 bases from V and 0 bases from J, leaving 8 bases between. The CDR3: CASSPGSTNYGYTF. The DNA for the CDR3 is TGTGCCAGCTCACCGGGCAGTACTAACTATGGCTACACCTTC.

CDR3 in DNA: TGCGCCAGCAGTGATAGCAGGTCGGCAACTGAAGCTTTCTTT. It codes for CASSDSRSATEAFF. The chain is built from TRBV10-1 and TRBJ1-1, with unresolved D. Looked up from germline, CDR1 is WNHNN and CDR2 is SYGVQD (reference sequence). Between the trimmed V and J ends, which lost 3 bases and 5 bases, there was a span of 13 bases. The CDR3 loop spans 14 amino acids.

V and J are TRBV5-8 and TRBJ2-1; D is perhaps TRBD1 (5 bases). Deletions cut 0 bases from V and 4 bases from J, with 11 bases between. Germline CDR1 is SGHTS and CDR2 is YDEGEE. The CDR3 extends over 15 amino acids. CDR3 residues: CASSLAGLNYNEQFF. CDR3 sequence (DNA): TGTGCCAGCAGCTTGGCAGGGCTGAATTACAATGAGCAGTTCTTC.

The CDR3 nucleotides read TGTGCCAGCAGCCGCGCGGGGTTTGATGAGCAGTTCTTC. This codes for CASSRAGFDEQFF. V and J are TRBV11-2 and TRBJ2-1; perhaps TRBD2 as D (6 bases). Germline-derived CDR1 and CDR2 are SGHAT and FQNNGV. The CDR3 is 13 amino acids. The V and J ends lost 5 bases and 8 bases respectively, with 13 bases between them. The whole variable domain, remainder taken from reference TRBV11-2 and TRBJ2-1, is EAGVAQSPRYKIIEKRQSVAFWCNPISGHATLYWYQQILGQGPKLLIQFQNNGVVDDSQLPKDRFSAERLKGVDSTLKIQPAKLEDSAVYLCASSRAGFDEQFFGPGTRLTVL.

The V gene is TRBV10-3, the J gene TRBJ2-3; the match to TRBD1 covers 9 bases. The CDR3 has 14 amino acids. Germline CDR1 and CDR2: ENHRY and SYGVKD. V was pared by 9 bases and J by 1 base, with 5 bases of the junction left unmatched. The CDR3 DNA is TGTGCCATTTCGGGACAGGGAGGCACAGATACGCAGTATTTT. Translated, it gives CAISGQGGTDTQYF.

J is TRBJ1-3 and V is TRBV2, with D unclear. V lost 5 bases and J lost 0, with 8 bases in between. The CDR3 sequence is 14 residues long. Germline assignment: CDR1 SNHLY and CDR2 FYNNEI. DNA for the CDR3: TGTGCCAGCAGTCGGGTCCTCTCTGGAAACACCATATATTTT. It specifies CASSRVLSGNTIYF.

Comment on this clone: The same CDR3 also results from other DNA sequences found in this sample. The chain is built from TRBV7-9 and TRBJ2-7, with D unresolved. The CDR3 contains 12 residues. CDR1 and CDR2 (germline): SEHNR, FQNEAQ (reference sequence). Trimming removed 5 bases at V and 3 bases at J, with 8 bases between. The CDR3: CASSPTSYEQYF. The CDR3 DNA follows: TGTGCCAGCAGCCCCACCAGCTACGAGCAGTACTTC.

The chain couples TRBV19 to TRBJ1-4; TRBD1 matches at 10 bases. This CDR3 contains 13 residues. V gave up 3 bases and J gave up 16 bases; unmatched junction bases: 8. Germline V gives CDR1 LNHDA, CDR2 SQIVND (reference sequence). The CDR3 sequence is CASSMGQGRKRFF. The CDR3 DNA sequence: TGTGCCAGTAGTATGGGACAGGGGAGGAAGCGGTTTTTT.